Listed below are T cell receptor beta chains from one sample, sequenced in a study of response to subunit inactivated influenza vaccine. TCRdb itself ran the RT-PCR reads through MiXCR, one entry per CDR3 protein. This sample has 560,000 or so distinct CDR3 sequences, with about 8% found just once. Sequencing was performed on PBMCs from blood, taken approximately 25 months after vaccination. These receptor sequences come from a man between 50 and 70 years old who received an inactivated influenza vaccine. Both conserved end residues are part of each CDR3. Fields, in order: clone size, V gene, J gene, D gene, CDR3 protein, CDR3 DNA. The D gene is left open where the match is weak. Size tells how often a clone was seen (once, few, many) or the class of an expanded clone, and some rows leave it out.

clone_size: few
v_call: TRBV5-1
j_call: TRBJ2-5
d_call: TRBD1
cdr3_aa: CASSLGQGANRETQYF
cdr3_nt: TGCGCCAGCAGCTTGGGACAGGGGGCGAATAGAGAGACCCAGTACTTC

clone_size: few
v_call: TRBV3-1
j_call: TRBJ2-5
d_call: NA
cdr3_aa: CASSPRRRAGETQYF
cdr3_nt: TGTGCCAGCAGCCCCCGGCGGAGGGCGGGAGAGACCCAGTACTTC

clone_size: few
v_call: TRBV15
j_call: TRBJ2-5
d_call: NA
cdr3_aa: CATSKIRDYQETQYF
cdr3_nt: TGTGCCACCAGCAAGATAAGGGACTACCAAGAGACCCAGTACTTC

clone_size: few
v_call: TRBV12-3/TRBV12-4
j_call: TRBJ1-1
d_call: TRBD1
cdr3_aa: CASRPGTGLGEAFF
cdr3_nt: TGTGCCAGCAGACCCGGGACAGGGTTGGGTGAAGCTTTCTTT

clone_size: many
v_call: TRBV6-5
j_call: TRBJ2-1
d_call: TRBD1
cdr3_aa: CASSFGTGNNEQFF
cdr3_nt: TGTGCCAGCAGTTTCGGGACAGGAAACAATGAGCAGTTCTTC

clone_size: many
v_call: TRBV12-3/TRBV12-4
j_call: TRBJ2-4
d_call: NA
cdr3_aa: CASSLASVKNIQYF
cdr3_nt: TGTGCCAGCAGTTTGGCGTCAGTCAAAAACATTCAGTACTTC

clone_size: many
v_call: TRBV20-1
j_call: TRBJ1-2
d_call: NA
cdr3_aa: CSARVGQGGYGYTF
cdr3_nt: TGCAGTGCTAGAGTCGGGCAGGGAGGCTATGGCTACACCTTC

clone_size: few
v_call: TRBV7-8
j_call: TRBJ2-1
d_call: NA
cdr3_aa: CASSLRGWPGSYNEQFF
cdr3_nt: TGTGCCAGCAGCTTAAGAGGCTGGCCGGGGTCCTACAATGAGCAGTTCTTC

clone_size: few
v_call: TRBV11-1
j_call: TRBJ2-3
d_call: NA
cdr3_aa: CASSIYPRGSHGTDTQYF
cdr3_nt: TGTGCCAGCAGCATTTACCCCCGGGGATCGCACGGCACAGATACGCAGTATTTT

clone_size: NA
v_call: TRBV15
j_call: TRBJ1-2
d_call: TRBD1
cdr3_aa: CATSRAGGKGNGYTF
cdr3_nt: TGTGCCACCAGCAGAGCAGGGGGCAAGGGGAATGGCTACACCTTC

clone_size: many
v_call: TRBV5-1
j_call: TRBJ2-2
d_call: NA
cdr3_aa: CASRWGDFNTGELFF
cdr3_nt: TGCGCCAGCAGATGGGGGGACTTTAACACCGGGGAGCTGTTTTTT

clone_size: NA
v_call: TRBV9
j_call: TRBJ2-7
d_call: TRBD1
cdr3_aa: CASSVGTGNLYEQYF
cdr3_nt: TGTGCCAGCAGCGTAGGGACAGGGAATCTCTACGAGCAGTACTTC

clone_size: few
v_call: TRBV30
j_call: TRBJ2-4
d_call: NA
cdr3_aa: CAWSVPRVGAKNIQYF
cdr3_nt: TGTGCCTGGAGTGTACCCAGGGTAGGAGCCAAAAACATTCAGTACTTC

clone_size: NA
v_call: TRBV10-3
j_call: TRBJ2-2
d_call: NA
cdr3_aa: CATLFAGELFF
cdr3_nt: TGTGCCACCCTCTTCGCCGGGGAGCTGTTTTTT

clone_size: few
v_call: TRBV27
j_call: TRBJ2-7
d_call: NA
cdr3_aa: CASNPRVGAEQYF
cdr3_nt: TGTGCCAGCAACCCCCGGGTCGGGGCCGAGCAGTACTTC

clone_size: NA
v_call: TRBV5-1
j_call: TRBJ2-3
d_call: TRBD2
cdr3_aa: CASSLGLAGTLAEADTQYF
cdr3_nt: TGCGCCAGCAGCCTGGGACTAGCGGGTACCCTCGCCGAAGCAGATACGCAGTATTTT

clone_size: NA
v_call: TRBV12-3/TRBV12-4
j_call: TRBJ1-4
d_call: TRBD1
cdr3_aa: CASSRRQGGSKEKLFF
cdr3_nt: TGTGCCAGCAGCCGAAGACAGGGAGGTTCTAAGGAAAAACTGTTTTTT

clone_size: few
v_call: TRBV6-5
j_call: TRBJ2-5
d_call: TRBD2
cdr3_aa: CASSYSSGGQETQYF
cdr3_nt: TGTGCCAGCAGTTACTCTAGCGGGGGACAAGAGACCCAGTACTTC

clone_size: NA
v_call: TRBV28
j_call: TRBJ2-7
d_call: NA
cdr3_aa: CASRLQGPPKSYEQYF
cdr3_nt: TGTGCCAGCAGATTACAGGGACCCCCCAAATCCTACGAGCAGTACTTC

clone_size: NA
v_call: TRBV27
j_call: TRBJ2-1
d_call: TRBD2
cdr3_aa: CASSLIGGGENEQFF
cdr3_nt: TGTGCCAGCAGTTTAATTGGGGGAGGGGAAAATGAGCAGTTCTTC

clone_size: NA
v_call: TRBV2
j_call: TRBJ2-2
d_call: TRBD2
cdr3_aa: CASSAGGTTGELFF
cdr3_nt: TGTGCCAGCAGTGCGGGAGGAACCACCGGGGAGCTGTTTTTT

clone_size: few
v_call: TRBV7-2
j_call: TRBJ2-3
d_call: TRBD2
cdr3_aa: CASSLARTSGGTDTQYF
cdr3_nt: TGTGCCAGCAGCTTAGCCCGGACTAGCGGGGGCACAGATACGCAGTATTTT

clone_size: few
v_call: TRBV29-1
j_call: TRBJ1-4
d_call: NA
cdr3_aa: CSGRGSRNEKLFF
cdr3_nt: TGCAGCGGCCGGGGCAGTAGAAATGAAAAACTGTTTTTT

clone_size: NA
v_call: TRBV5-4
j_call: TRBJ2-5
d_call: NA
cdr3_aa: CASSTETWPETQYF
cdr3_nt: TGTGCCAGCAGCACAGAGACTTGGCCAGAGACCCAGTACTTC

clone_size: many
v_call: TRBV4-3
j_call: TRBJ2-2
d_call: NA
cdr3_aa: CASSRQRATGELFF
cdr3_nt: TGCGCCAGCAGCAGACAACGGGCCACCGGGGAGCTGTTTTTT

clone_size: few
v_call: TRBV28
j_call: TRBJ2-7
d_call: TRBD1
cdr3_aa: CASNPPGQGLRQQYF
cdr3_nt: TGTGCCAGCAATCCCCCGGGACAGGGTTTAAGGCAGCAGTACTTC

clone_size: NA
v_call: TRBV10-3
j_call: TRBJ1-2
d_call: NA
cdr3_aa: CATAEGNDGYTF
cdr3_nt: TGTGCCACCGCCGAGGGGAACGATGGCTACACCTTC